The 24 T cell receptor beta chains presented below share a single source sample, sequenced in a study of vaccination and CD4 T cells after COVID-19. The antigens these receptors bind are not known. With the Oncomine TCR Beta short-read assay, DNA from cultured CD4+ T cells was sequenced. One entry per CDR3 protein results from TCRdb running MiXCR on the PCR reads. The sample shows 2,600 or so distinct CDR3 sequences, about a fifth of them seen only once. Regarding treatment: approximately 10-day PBMC culture with coronavirus spike peptide pools or control peptides (ViraFEST assay). Collection of the unexposed donor's CD4+ T cells took place before the COVID-19 pandemic (2011-2018). The sample consisted of CD4+ T cells from blood, cultured in vitro. These TCRs come from a human donor in good health.

In this sample, this clonotype turned up a few times. This CDR3 reads CASSLVVSPLHF. As DNA, the CDR3 is TGTGCCAGCAGCTTAGTGGTTTCACCCCTCCACTTT. The chain joins TRBV7-2 to TRBJ1-6; no clear D gene. The CDR3 is 12 amino acids. V lost 1 base, J lost 9 bases, and 4 bases lay in between. Germline CDR1 is SGHTA and CDR2 is FQGNSA.

The rearrangement joins TRBV5-1 to TRBJ1-3; no clear D. Trimming left V 1 base short and J 0 bases short, with 11 bases between. The length of the CDR3 is 16 residues. Germline values: CDR1 SGHRS, CDR2 YFSETQ. The CDR3 reads CASSLLGRNSGNTIYF. The CDR3 DNA is TGCGCCAGCAGCTTGTTAGGCAGGAACTCTGGAAACACCATATATTTT.

This rearrangement joins TRBV10-3 to TRBJ1-5; TRBD1 agrees at 9 bases. The CDR3 spans 15 residues. V was pared by 2 bases and J by 3 bases, with 2 bases of the junction left unmatched. Germline-derived CDR1 and CDR2 are ENHRY and SYGVKD. The CDR3 sequence is CAISEGQGFNQPQHF. DNA of the CDR3: TGTGCCATCAGTGAGGGACAGGGGTTCAATCAGCCCCAGCATTTT.

The V gene is TRBV16, the J gene TRBJ1-5; D unclear. Trimming stripped 4 bases from V and 3 bases from J, with 16 bases between. Germline lookup yields CDR1 KGHSY and CDR2 FQNENV. This CDR3 is built from 16 residues. The CDR3 DNA reads TGTGCCAGCAGCCTAGAAGGGTTGGTAATCAATCAGCCCCAGCATTTT. Encoded protein: CASSLEGLVINQPQHF.

This clonotype was observed a few times. The chain combines TRBV7-9 with TRBJ1-5; D remains unclear. The V end lost 3 bases, the J end lost 4 bases, and 4 bases lay between the germline ends. Per germline, CDR1 SEHNR and CDR2 FQNEAQ (reference sequence). The CDR3 covers 12 residues. The CDR3 region has the DNA TGTGCCAGCAGCTTCCAGAATCAGCCCCAGCATTTT. Amino acid sequence: CASSFQNQPQHF.

On this clonotype itself: At one boundary the junction diverges from the germline segment, which might be a read error. The rearrangement uses TRBV7-3 and TRBJ2-5; 10 bases fit TRBD2. There are 15 residues in the CDR3. Germline V gene data show CDR1 as SGHTA and CDR2 as FQGTGA. CDR3: CDSSSQRGGVETQYF. The CDR3 region has the DNA TGTGACAGCAGCTCACAGCGGGGGGGAGTGGAGACCCAGTACTTC.

This clonotype ranks as medium-sized. The chain recombines TRBV27 with TRBJ1-5, with D possibly being TRBD1 (5 bases). Trimming cost V 3 bases and J 5 bases, with 14 bases left between them. The CDR3 length is 15 residues. Germline CDR1 and CDR2: MNHEY and SMNVEV (reference sequence). This CDR3 reads CASSLGMGGYQPQHF. The CDR3 coding sequence is TGTGCCAGCAGTTTGGGCATGGGGGGATATCAGCCCCAGCATTTT.

This clonotype was counted a single time. The chain recombines TRBV11-1 with TRBJ2-1, with D possibly being TRBD1 (6 bases). With 2 bases removed from V and 5 bases from J, the gap between germline ends came to 10 bases. In germline, CDR1 is SGHAT, CDR2 FQDESV (reference sequence). CDR3 size: 14 residues. The CDR3 region has the DNA TGTGCCAGCAGCTTACGGGACAAAGACAATGAGCAGTTCTTC. This translates into CASSLRDKDNEQFF.

The J gene is TRBJ1-1, the V gene TRBV28; D is undetermined. CDR1 MDHEN and CDR2 SYDVKM come from the germline V gene. The ends were cut back, 5 bases at V and 9 bases at J, with 13 bases in the middle. The CDR3 length is 12 residues. The CDR3 reads CASSLGFVKAFF. CDR3 nucleotides: TGTGCCAGCAGTCTGGGGTTCGTCAAAGCTTTCTTT.

This clonotype came up a few times. This chain connects TRBV19 to TRBJ1-6, with a weak D call TRBD1 (5 bases). Germline V gene sequence: CDR1 LNHDA, CDR2 SQIVND (reference sequence). V gave up 4 bases and J gave up 8 bases, with 9 bases separating them. The CDR3 loop spans 13 amino acids. The CDR3 is CASSRGDDSPLHF. CDR3 DNA: TGTGCCAGTAGTAGAGGGGACGATTCACCCCTCCACTTT.

The V gene is TRBV9, the J gene TRBJ1-2; 8 nucleotides align to TRBD1. V dropped 3 bases and J dropped 2; count of bases not matched to a gene: 3. CDR1 SGDLS and CDR2 YYNGEE come from the germline V gene. The CDR3 has 14 residues. CDR3 sequence: CASSAGQGNYGYTF. The CDR3 DNA sequence: TGTGCCAGCAGCGCTGGACAGGGAAACTATGGCTACACCTTC.

This chain connects TRBV5-6 to TRBJ2-4; D is perhaps TRBD2 (6 bases). Between the trimmed V and J ends, which lost 0 bases and 4 bases, there was a span of 14 bases. The CDR3 totals 16 residues. Germline V lookup: CDR1 SGHDT, CDR2 YYEEEE. The CDR3 is CASSLDREMVKNIQYF. CDR3 in DNA: TGTGCCAGCAGCTTGGATCGGGAGATGGTTAAAAACATTCAGTACTTC.

This chain links TRBV7-2 with TRBJ2-5, with 8 bases that match TRBD1. Germline assignment: CDR1 SGHTA and CDR2 FQGNSA. There are 14 residues in the CDR3. J was trimmed by 5 bases and V by 5 bases; bases with no gene match: 7. CDR3 sequence reads: CASSARTGSETQYF. The CDR3 DNA follows: TGTGCCAGCAGCGCCAGGACAGGGTCCGAGACCCAGTACTTC.

This clonotype appeared a few times. The V call is TRBV12-3 or TRBV12-4, the J call TRBJ1-2; 8 nucleotides match TRBD1. There are 14 residues in the CDR3. Losses at the gene ends were 1 base for V and 4 bases for J; bases not matched to a gene: 2. The CDR3 region has the DNA TGTGCCAGCAGTTTAGGTGGGACAGGCTATGGCTACACCTTC. It specifies CASSLGGTGYGYTF.

The chain carries TRBV6-4 and TRBJ1-1, with a possible D match to TRBD1 (6 bases). Trimming removed 6 bases at V and 2 bases at J, with 10 bases between. This CDR3 is built from 13 residues. From germline, CDR1 is MRHNA and CDR2 SNTAGT. The CDR3 sequence: CASRRQVNTEAFF. The CDR3 bases are TGTGCCAGCAGGCGACAGGTCAACACTGAAGCTTTCTTT.

This clonotype rates as medium-sized. The V call is TRBV7-9, the J call TRBJ1-2; 7 nucleotides match TRBD1. The CDR3 length is 12 residues. The germline CDR1 and CDR2 sequences are SEHNR and FQNEAQ (reference sequence). Unmatched junction bases numbered 0, after V lost 4 bases and J lost 4 bases. The CDR3, as DNA: TGTGCCAGCAGCTGGACAGGCTATGGCTACACCTTC. Encoded protein: CASSWTGYGYTF.

The gene calls are TRBV5-4 and TRBJ2-1; D is perhaps TRBD2 (6 bases). The CDR3 length is 15 residues. V lost 6 bases and J lost 2, with 15 bases in between. Germline V gene data show CDR1 as SGHNT and CDR2 as YYREEE (reference sequence). CDR3 region: CASMAGNTAYNEQFF. The CDR3 DNA reads TGTGCCAGCATGGCGGGGAACACAGCCTACAATGAGCAGTTCTTC.

This clonotype has more than one count but fewer than ten. The rearrangement uses TRBV20-1 and TRBJ2-2; 8 bases agree with TRBD1. Germline-derived CDR1 and CDR2 are DFQATT and SNEGSKA (reference sequence). CDR3 length: 15 residues. J lost 7 bases, V lost 3 bases, and 10 bases had no gene match. The CDR3, as DNA: TGCAGTGCTAGCCCCTGGACAGGGATCATCGGGGAGCTGTTTTTT. Encoded protein: CSASPWTGIIGELFF.

The chain is built from TRBV24-1 and TRBJ2-1; the D is unclear. The CDR3 runs 10 residues. The V gene's germline CDR1 is KGHDR and CDR2 SFDVKD. The V and J ends lost 9 bases and 13 bases respectively, with 12 bases between them. The CDR3 DNA reads as TGTGCCACCTCCAGGCTGGTACAGTTCTTC. This codes for CATSRLVQFF.

This clonotype was seen a handful of times. The chain combines TRBV7-9 with TRBJ1-4, with D tentatively TRBD1 (6 bases). Trimming shortened V by 0 bases and J by 5 bases, and 7 bases separated the two germline ends. The CDR3 contains 14 residues. CDR1 and CDR2 (germline): SEHNR, FQNEAQ (reference sequence). The CDR3, as DNA: TGTGCCAGCAGCTTAGCTGGGGGCAATGAAAAACTGTTTTTT. It is translated as CASSLAGGNEKLFF. The full variable domain, rest sourced from reference TRBV7-9 and TRBJ1-4, is DTGVSQNPRHKITKRGQNVTFRCDPISEHNRLYWYRQTLGQGPEFLTYFQNEAQLEKSRLLSDRFSAERPKGSFSTLEIQRTEQGDSAMYLCASSLAGGNEKLFFGSGTQLSVL.

This clonotype was detected a few times. The chain links TRBV20-1 to TRBJ1-1; D is ambiguous. The CDR3 totals 13 residues. Deletions cut 5 bases from V and 0 bases from J, with 10 bases between. Germline lookup yields CDR1 DFQATT and CDR2 SNEGSKA (reference sequence). CDR3 in amino acids: CSAGGQMNTEAFF. CDR3 bases: TGCAGTGCTGGCGGCCAGATGAACACTGAAGCTTTCTTT.

In its sample, this clonotype was seen a few times. The chain uses TRBV7-2 and TRBJ1-5; D may be TRBD1 (5 bases). This CDR3 has 14 residues. Germline V gene data show CDR1 as SGHTA and CDR2 as FQGNSA. V was clipped by 3 bases and J by 3 bases, with 9 bases between them. The CDR3 here is CASSLTAFNQPQHF. CDR3 nucleotide sequence: TGTGCCAGCAGCTTGACAGCTTTCAATCAGCCCCAGCATTTT.

This clonotype was seen a few times. This chain connects TRBV2 to TRBJ2-7, with 8 bases aligning to TRBD1. J was trimmed by 5 bases and V by 2 bases; bases with no gene match: 14. CDR1 is SNHLY and CDR2 is FYNNEI in the germline V gene. The CDR3 has 17 amino acids. The CDR3 here is CASSETVLGQGVHEQYF. The CDR3 nucleotides read TGTGCCAGCAGTGAAACGGTCCTAGGACAGGGTGTACACGAGCAGTACTTC.

This clonotype was counted only a few times. The J gene is TRBJ1-1, the V gene TRBV7-2, with D possibly TRBD1 on 5 matching bases. In germline, CDR1 is SGHTA, CDR2 FQGNSA. This CDR3 spans 14 amino acids. Trimming stripped 4 bases from V and 9 bases from J, with 18 bases between. The CDR3 DNA sequence: TGTGCCAGCAGCTCGACCTTGGGGGGTGAGAAAGCTTTCTTT. This translates into CASSSTLGGEKAFF.